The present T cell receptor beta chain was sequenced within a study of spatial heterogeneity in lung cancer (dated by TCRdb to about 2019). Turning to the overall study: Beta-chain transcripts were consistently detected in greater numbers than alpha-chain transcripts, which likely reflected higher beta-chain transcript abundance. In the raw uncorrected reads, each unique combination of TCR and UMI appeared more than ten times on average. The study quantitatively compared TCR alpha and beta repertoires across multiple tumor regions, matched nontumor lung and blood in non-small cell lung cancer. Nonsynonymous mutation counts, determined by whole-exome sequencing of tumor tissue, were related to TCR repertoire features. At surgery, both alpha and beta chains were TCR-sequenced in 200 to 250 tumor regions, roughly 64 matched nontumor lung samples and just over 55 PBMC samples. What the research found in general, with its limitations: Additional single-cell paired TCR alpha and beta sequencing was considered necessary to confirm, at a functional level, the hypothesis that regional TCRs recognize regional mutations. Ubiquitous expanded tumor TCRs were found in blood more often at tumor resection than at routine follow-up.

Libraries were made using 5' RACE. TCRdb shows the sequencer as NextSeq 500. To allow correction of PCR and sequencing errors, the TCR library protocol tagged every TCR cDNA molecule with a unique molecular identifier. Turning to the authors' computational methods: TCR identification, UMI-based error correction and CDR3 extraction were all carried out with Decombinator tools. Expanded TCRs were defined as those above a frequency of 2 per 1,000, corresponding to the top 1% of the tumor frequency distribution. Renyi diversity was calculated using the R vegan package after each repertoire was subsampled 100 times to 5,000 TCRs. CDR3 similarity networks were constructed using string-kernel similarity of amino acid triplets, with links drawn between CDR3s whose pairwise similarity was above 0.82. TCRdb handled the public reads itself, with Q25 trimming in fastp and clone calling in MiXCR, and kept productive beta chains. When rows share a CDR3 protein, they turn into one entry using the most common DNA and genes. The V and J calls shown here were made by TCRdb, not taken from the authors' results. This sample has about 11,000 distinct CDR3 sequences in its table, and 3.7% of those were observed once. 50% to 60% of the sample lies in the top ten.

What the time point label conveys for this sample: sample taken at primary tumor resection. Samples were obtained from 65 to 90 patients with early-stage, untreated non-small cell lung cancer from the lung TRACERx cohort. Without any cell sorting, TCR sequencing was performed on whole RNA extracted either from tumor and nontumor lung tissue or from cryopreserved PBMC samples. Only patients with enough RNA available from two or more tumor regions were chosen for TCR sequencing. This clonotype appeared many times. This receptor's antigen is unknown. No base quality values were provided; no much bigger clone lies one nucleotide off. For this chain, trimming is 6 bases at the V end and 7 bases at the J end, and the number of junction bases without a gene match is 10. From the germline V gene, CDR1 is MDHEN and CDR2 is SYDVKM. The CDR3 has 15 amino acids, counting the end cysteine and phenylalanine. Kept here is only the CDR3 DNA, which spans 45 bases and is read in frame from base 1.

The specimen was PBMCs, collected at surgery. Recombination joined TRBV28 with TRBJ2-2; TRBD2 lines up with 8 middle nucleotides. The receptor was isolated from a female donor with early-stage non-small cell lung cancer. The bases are TGTGCCAGCAGCCGAACACTAGCGGCTGTCGGGGAGCTGTTTTTT. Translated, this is CASSRTLAAVGELFF.